The rows below give T cell receptor beta chains drawn from one sample of a study of T-cell memory formation after mild COVID-19. TCRdb reprocessed the 5' RACE reads with MiXCR, giving one entry per CDR3 protein. The repertoire holds around 530,000 distinct CDR3 sequences, with about a fifth as singletons. The sequencing sample was made of PBMCs or a T cell subset sorted from them (not recorded which). These receptors were collected from an adult woman who had mild COVID-19 (a few samples of this study predate the infection). Cell type and time point are not known. The CDR3 runs from the conserved cysteine through the conserved F or W. Clone size is given for some rows only: seen once, a few or many times, or a class if the clone is expanded.

v_call clone_size cdr3_aa
TRBV25-1 NA CASSEYLRASEQFF
TRBV2 few CASSDEKRTGELFF
TRBV5-1 few CASSPHRGLNYGYTF
TRBV10-3 few CAISENQHTRNTIYF
TRBV6-5 few CASSPRGQNGYTF
TRBV5-1 NA CASSLDFGRNSYEQYF
TRBV7-9 many CASSLRRQGASGLRNEQFF
TRBV15 few CATSRDISVSGELFF
TRBV7-2 NA CASSPGRGGMVSDTQYF
TRBV4-1 NA CASSSPGASYEQYF
TRBV12-3/TRBV12-4 many CASSPRGAKNIQYF
TRBV30 NA CAGLANTGELFF
TRBV7-2 NA CASSDGRPNTEAFF
TRBV7-9 NA CASSFRGTTDTTQYF
TRBV12-3/TRBV12-4 NA CASSLGAYGNQPQHF
TRBV20-1 NA CSARDMVTFAVNTEAFF
TRBV20-1 NA CSATPGNGTGGFKDYGYTF
TRBV7-8 NA CASSFLQGGLIPNTEAFF
TRBV6-2/TRBV6-3 NA CASGGGGALAKNIQYF
TRBV6-5 NA CASSPDRITTYEQYF
TRBV7-9 NA CASSLVGAGSMNTEAFF
TRBV5-1 few CASSSAWGTDTQYF
TRBV24-1 few CATRGAGVDEQFF
TRBV10-3 NA CAILSGDGSYEQYF
TRBV11-2 NA CASSSLQGSNGYTF
TRBV5-1 NA CASSLKGIGYTGELFF
TRBV7-3 NA CASSLRAGTTDTQYF
TRBV6-1 NA CASSEVASTGELFF
TRBV24-1 NA CATSEGVHYNEQFF
TRBV2 NA CASTPTPPSRGYTF
TRBV7-6 NA CASSSLQGAGTEAFF
TRBV9 few CASSVGAGGRAGDTQYF
TRBV4-1 few CASSPGLAGGLAKNIQYF
TRBV27 few CASSLWSSYERYF
TRBV5-6 NA CASSPVGLAEETQYF
TRBV5-1 NA CASSRRTGDNYGYTF
TRBV2 few CASSEEEGSSYNEQFF
TRBV9 few CASSVTAGQEGNTIYF
TRBV2 NA CASRALAGTYNEQFF
TRBV19 few CASSPAGPWTEAFF
TRBV6-5 NA CASSQTPGDNSPLHF
TRBV28 NA CASSPLPDRGYTEAFF
TRBV7-8 NA CASSFRVVGTEAFF
TRBV11-2 NA CASSLSSRETQYF
TRBV20-1 NA CSARSISGFQETQYF
TRBV5-5 many CASSFLQKEETQYF
TRBV9 NA CASSLSPLAVQETQYF
TRBV19 few CASRGGGRGEKLFF
TRBV29-1 few CSVGDRDTEAFF
TRBV7-9 few CASSPFESTDTQYF
TRBV27 NA CASRPRGTSGSSVQFF
TRBV19 few CASSIGGPDTQYF